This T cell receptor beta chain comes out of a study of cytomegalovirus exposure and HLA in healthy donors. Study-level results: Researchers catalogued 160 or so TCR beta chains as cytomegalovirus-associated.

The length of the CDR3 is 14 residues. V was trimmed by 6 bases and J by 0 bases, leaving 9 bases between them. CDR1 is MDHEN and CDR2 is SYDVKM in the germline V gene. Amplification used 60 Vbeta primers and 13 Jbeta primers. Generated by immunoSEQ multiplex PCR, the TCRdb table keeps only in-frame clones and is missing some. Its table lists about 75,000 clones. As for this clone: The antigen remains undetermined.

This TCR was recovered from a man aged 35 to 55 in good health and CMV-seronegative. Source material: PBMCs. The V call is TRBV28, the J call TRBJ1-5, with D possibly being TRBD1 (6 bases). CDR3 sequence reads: CASSQGHSNQPQHF. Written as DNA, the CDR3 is TGTGCCAGCAGCCAGGGGCATAGCAATCAGCCCCAGCATTTT.